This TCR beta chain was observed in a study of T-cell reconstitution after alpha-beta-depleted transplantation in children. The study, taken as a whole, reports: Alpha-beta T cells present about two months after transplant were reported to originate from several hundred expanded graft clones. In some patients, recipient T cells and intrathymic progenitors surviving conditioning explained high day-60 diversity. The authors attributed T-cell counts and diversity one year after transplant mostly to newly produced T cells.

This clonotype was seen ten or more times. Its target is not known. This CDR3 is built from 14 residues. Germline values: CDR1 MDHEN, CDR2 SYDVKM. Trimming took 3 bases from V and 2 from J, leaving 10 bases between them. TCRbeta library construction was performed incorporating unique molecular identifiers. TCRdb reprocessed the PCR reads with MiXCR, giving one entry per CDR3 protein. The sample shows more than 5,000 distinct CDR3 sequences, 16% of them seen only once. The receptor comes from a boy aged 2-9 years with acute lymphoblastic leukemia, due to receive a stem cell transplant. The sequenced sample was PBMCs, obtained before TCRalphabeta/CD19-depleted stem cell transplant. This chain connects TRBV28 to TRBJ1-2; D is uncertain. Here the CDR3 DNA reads TGTGCCAGCAGTTTTCAAAACGGCAACTATGGCTACACCTTC. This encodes CASSFQNGNYGYTF.